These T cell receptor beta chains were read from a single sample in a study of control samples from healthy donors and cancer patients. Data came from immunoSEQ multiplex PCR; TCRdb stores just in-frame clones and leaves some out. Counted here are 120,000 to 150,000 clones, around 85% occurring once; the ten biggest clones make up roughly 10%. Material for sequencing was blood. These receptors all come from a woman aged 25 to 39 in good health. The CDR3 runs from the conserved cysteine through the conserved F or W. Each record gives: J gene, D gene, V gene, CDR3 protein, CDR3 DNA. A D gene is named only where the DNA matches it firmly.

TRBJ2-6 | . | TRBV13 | CASSLGLSGANVLTF | TGTGCCAGCAGCTTAGGCTTGAGTGGGGCCAACGTCCTGACTTTC
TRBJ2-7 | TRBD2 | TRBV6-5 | CASIAAGGRSYEQYF | TGTGCCAGCATTGCTGCGGGAGGCCGTAGCTACGAGCAGTACTTC
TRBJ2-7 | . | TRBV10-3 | CAISEFSAGRVVDEQYF | TGTGCCATCAGTGAGTTCTCGGCGGGCAGGGTAGTCGACGAGCAGTACTTC
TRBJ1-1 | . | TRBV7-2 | CASSPKWKNTEAFF | TGTGCCAGCAGCCCAAAATGGAAGAACACTGAAGCTTTCTTT
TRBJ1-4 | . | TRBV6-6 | CASSYRAQGSEKLFF | TGTGCCAGCAGTTACAGGGCACAGGGTAGTGAAAAACTGTTTTTT
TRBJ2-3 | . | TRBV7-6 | CASRPYGGGIPPDTQYF | TGTGCCAGCAGACCTTACGGTGGGGGGATCCCTCCAGATACGCAGTATTTT
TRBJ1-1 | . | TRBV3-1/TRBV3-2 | CASRGRDKNTEAFF | TGTGCCAGCAGGGGACGAGACAAGAACACTGAAGCTTTCTTT
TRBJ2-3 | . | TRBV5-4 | CASSRSGGSTDTQYF | TGTGCCAGCAGCCGATCAGGCGGGAGCACAGATACGCAGTATTTT
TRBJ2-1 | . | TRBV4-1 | CASSPAHRGPASGKSYNEQFF | TGCGCCAGCAGCCCGGCCCACAGGGGGCCGGCTAGCGGGAAATCCTACAATGAGCAGTTCTTC
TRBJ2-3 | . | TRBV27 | CASSLSLTGVGADTQYF | TGTGCCAGCAGTTTATCGTTGACGGGAGTAGGGGCAGATACGCAGTATTTT
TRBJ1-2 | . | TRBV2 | CASSGTVPNYGYTF | TGTGCCAGCAGTGGGACCGTTCCTAACTATGGCTACACCTTC
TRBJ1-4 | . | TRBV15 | CATSRDSVLYGPRGEKLFF | TGTGCCACCAGCAGAGATTCGGTCCTGTATGGGCCGCGAGGGGAAAAACTGTTTTTT
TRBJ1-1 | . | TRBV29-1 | CSVDGWDTEAFF | TGCAGCGTTGACGGATGGGACACTGAAGCTTTCTTT
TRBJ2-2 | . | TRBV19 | CASSMRHAGELFF | TGTGCCAGTAGTATGCGGCATGCCGGGGAGCTGTTTTTT